A selection of T cell receptor beta chains follows, all from one sample in a study of naive and memory T cell subsets. TCRdb re-called the 5' RACE reads through MiXCR, storing one row per CDR3 protein. The table has some 60,000 distinct CDR3 sequences, around 8% seen once. These receptors were obtained from a female donor in good health. The CDR3 runs from the conserved cysteine through the conserved F or W. The D gene is left open where the match is weak. Expanded clones get a size class; other rows say once, few or many, or leave the size out.

clone_size j_call d_call v_call cdr3_aa cdr3_nt
many TRBJ2-1 NA TRBV20-1 CSARRAGTWVNEQFF TGCAGTGCTAGAAGGGCGGGGACCTGGGTCAATGAGCAGTTCTTC
many TRBJ1-1 NA TRBV27 CASGDILGTEAFF TGTGCCAGCGGGGACATTCTGGGCACTGAAGCTTTCTTT
many TRBJ1-5 TRBD1 TRBV27 CASSFGQGSQPQHF TGTGCCAGCAGTTTTGGACAGGGGTCTCAGCCCCAGCATTTT
few TRBJ2-7 TRBD1 TRBV19 CASSKTGGIYEQYF TGTGCCAGTAGCAAGACAGGGGGCATTTACGAGCAGTACTTC
few TRBJ2-5 NA TRBV15 CATSRDRAGVKETQYF TGTGCCACCAGCAGAGATAGGGCAGGGGTGAAAGAGACCCAGTACTTC
NA TRBJ2-1 TRBD2 TRBV9 CASTPWTSADNEQFF TGTGCCAGCACCCCATGGACTAGCGCTGACAATGAGCAGTTCTTC
NA TRBJ2-1 NA TRBV5-1 CASRPTSSYNEQFF TGCGCCAGCCGCCCAACTAGCAGCTACAATGAGCAGTTCTTC
many TRBJ2-3 NA TRBV29-1 CSVIRAFQDTQYF TGCAGCGTTATCAGGGCCTTCCAAGATACGCAGTATTTT
NA TRBJ2-3 NA TRBV18 CASSRTGGFTDTQYF TGTGCCAGCTCCCGGACTGGGGGGTTCACAGATACGCAGTATTTT
many TRBJ2-2 NA TRBV6-6 CASSYSRFRGGDTGELFF TGTGCCAGCAGTTACTCGAGGTTTAGGGGCGGAGACACCGGGGAGCTGTTTTTT
NA TRBJ1-5 NA TRBV5-4 CASSLAGGSQHF TGTGCCAGCAGCTTGGCCGGGGGTTCCCAGCATTTT
few TRBJ2-1 NA TRBV12-3/TRBV12-4 CASSSPSSSGFF TGTGCCAGCAGTTCCCCCTCGTCCTCGGGGTTCTTC
few TRBJ2-7 NA TRBV6-5 CASSYALGGEQYF TGTGCCAGCAGTTACGCACTGGGCGGCGAGCAGTACTTC
NA TRBJ2-1 NA TRBV9 CASSPTGASYNEQFF TGTGCCAGCAGCCCTACAGGAGCCTCCTACAATGAGCAGTTCTTC
few TRBJ1-5 NA TRBV15 CATSRDMAWGRNQPQHF TGTGCCACCAGCAGAGATATGGCCTGGGGGCGGAATCAGCCCCAGCATTTT
NA TRBJ1-4 TRBD1 TRBV13 CASSVGQATNEKLFF TGTGCCAGCAGCGTCGGACAGGCAACTAATGAAAAACTGTTTTTT
many TRBJ1-1 NA TRBV5-4 CASTWENTEAFF TGTGCCAGCACGTGGGAAAACACTGAAGCTTTCTTT
NA TRBJ1-1 NA TRBV10-3 CAMKGVNTEAFF TGTGCCATGAAAGGGGTGAACACTGAAGCTTTCTTT
NA TRBJ2-7 NA TRBV14 CASSQVGAKGDEQYF TGTGCCAGCAGCCAAGTTGGGGCGAAGGGTGACGAGCAGTACTTC
few TRBJ2-7 NA TRBV11-2 CASSPKYRDPWYEQYF TGTGCCAGCAGCCCAAAGTACCGGGACCCGTGGTACGAGCAGTACTTC
many TRBJ1-1 NA TRBV6-1 CASSESLQNTEAFF TGTGCCAGCAGTGAAAGTTTGCAGAACACTGAAGCTTTCTTT
few TRBJ1-6 TRBD1 TRBV3-1 CASTSTGGNSPLHF TGTGCCAGCACCTCAACAGGGGGCAATTCACCCCTCCACTTT
NA TRBJ2-5 TRBD2 TRBV30 CAWSGGLAAQETQYF TGTGCCTGGAGTGGGGGACTAGCGGCCCAAGAGACCCAGTACTTC
many TRBJ1-3 TRBD1 TRBV28 CATSWTGGGNTIYF TGTGCCACCTCATGGACAGGGGGAGGAAACACCATATATTTT
few TRBJ2-7 NA TRBV5-5 CASSLVRVRQDEQYF TGTGCCAGCAGCTTGGTCAGGGTACGTCAAGACGAGCAGTACTTC
NA TRBJ1-5 TRBD1 TRBV28 CASSPGTGSIQPQHF TGTGCCAGCAGCCCAGGGACAGGTTCTATCCAGCCCCAGCATTTT
NA TRBJ2-7 TRBD1 TRBV5-1 CASSLNGQAQYF TGCGCCAGCAGCCTCAATGGACAGGCCCAGTACTTC
many TRBJ2-3 NA TRBV5-6 CASRSRRGAGDTQYF TGTGCCAGCAGATCCCGCCGGGGGGCAGGAGATACGCAGTATTTT
NA TRBJ1-1 NA TRBV27 CASSQWGTEAFF TGTGCCAGCAGTCAATGGGGGACTGAAGCTTTCTTT
NA TRBJ2-3 NA TRBV7-9 CASSAGAGTSTDTQYF TGTGCCAGCAGTGCCGGGGCAGGGACTAGCACAGATACGCAGTATTTT
many TRBJ2-1 NA TRBV28 CASSLSGGDEQFF TGTGCCAGCAGTTTATCAGGAGGGGATGAGCAGTTCTTC
many TRBJ2-3 TRBD2 TRBV7-3 CASSSQTSGSLTDTQYF TGTGCCAGCAGCTCCCAGACTAGCGGGAGTTTGACAGATACGCAGTATTTT
NA TRBJ1-1 NA TRBV7-2 CASSLRLGGAFF TGTGCCAGCAGCTTAAGGTTGGGGGGAGCTTTCTTT
NA TRBJ1-1 TRBD1 TRBV6-5 CASSYSGSGGRTEAFF TGTGCCAGCAGTTACTCAGGATCAGGGGGTAGGACTGAAGCTTTCTTT
many TRBJ1-2 NA TRBV29-1 CSVEGLFGYGYTF TGCAGCGTTGAAGGATTGTTCGGTTATGGCTACACCTTC
few TRBJ1-1 NA TRBV6-5 CASSYPGLNTEAFF TGTGCCAGCAGTTACCCCGGTCTGAACACTGAAGCTTTCTTT
NA TRBJ2-3 NA TRBV6-2/TRBV6-3 CASGGSHTQYF TGTGCCAGCGGGGGAAGCCATACGCAGTATTTT
NA TRBJ2-1 TRBD2 TRBV27 CASSWTRDNEQFF TGTGCCAGCAGTTGGACTAGAGACAATGAGCAGTTCTTC
many TRBJ1-1 TRBD1 TRBV28 CAAIAGGGAFF TGTGCCGCGATTGCAGGGGGGGGAGCTTTCTTT
medium-sized TRBJ1-4 NA TRBV2 CASFQGESNEKLFF TGTGCCAGCTTTCAAGGGGAAAGTAATGAAAAACTGTTTTTT
NA TRBJ1-2 NA TRBV4-1 CASSQAPRGLQSYTF TGCGCCAGCAGCCAAGCCCCACGGGGACTGCAGAGCTACACCTTC
few TRBJ1-5 NA TRBV6-1 CASSEGGWYADQPQHF TGTGCCAGCAGTGAAGGCGGATGGTACGCCGATCAGCCCCAGCATTTT
NA TRBJ2-1 NA TRBV29-1 CSVQGSYNEQFF TGCAGCGTCCAGGGCTCCTACAATGAGCAGTTCTTC
few TRBJ2-6 NA TRBV7-8 CASSSHSSGANVLTF TGTGCCAGCAGCTCCCATAGCTCTGGGGCCAACGTCCTGACTTTC
NA TRBJ2-2 TRBD2 TRBV29-1 CSVERLAGNTGELFF TGCAGCGTTGAACGGCTAGCGGGGAACACCGGGGAGCTGTTTTTT
few TRBJ2-7 TRBD2 TRBV9 CASSESLAGVMNEQYF TGTGCCAGCAGCGAATCTTTAGCGGGGGTAATGAACGAGCAGTACTTC